This T cell receptor beta chain was identified in a study of Ad26.COV2.S vaccination and SARS-CoV-2 variants. Study-level results: Total T cell responses were possibly underestimated by TCR breadth and depth analyses.

On this clone: The antigen is unknown.

Treatment meaning: 15 to 20 received Ad26.COV2.S at low or high dose, single or two shots; about five received placebo; per-sample allocation not given. All samples were drawn on day 63, counting from the first vaccine or placebo injection. An Ad26 vector carrying the Wuhan-strain SARS-CoV-2 spike served as the vaccine. TCRdb's copy holds only in-frame clones and misses some; the assay was immunoSEQ multiplex PCR. The top ten clones hold under 2% of a sample with roughly 400,000 clones, approximately 91% of them seen once. Germline V gene sequence: CDR1 MNHEY, CDR2 SMNVEV (reference sequence). Trimming removed 4 bases from V and 0 bases from J, with 7 bases in between. The CDR3 covers 14 residues.

This sequence joins TRBV27 and TRBJ2-1; D not resolved. Material: peripheral blood, obtained in a trial of Ad26.COV2.S vaccine versus placebo. This TCR came from a person aged 18-65 years who received the Ad26.COV2.S COVID-19 vaccine or a placebo. CDR3 protein: CASSSDNSYNEQFF. In DNA form, the CDR3 reads TGTGCCAGCAGTTCCGACAACTCCTACAATGAGCAGTTCTTC.